The 5 T cell receptor beta chains below all came from one sample that was sequenced in a study of T-cell memory formation after mild COVID-19. TCRdb analysed the 5' RACE reads with MiXCR anew, one entry per CDR3 protein. Of 200,000 to 250,000 distinct CDR3 sequences listed, 15% are singletons. The sequencing sample was made of PBMCs or a T cell subset sorted from them (not recorded which). The receptors originated from an adult woman who had mild COVID-19 (a few samples of this study predate the infection). Cell type and time point are not known.

This clonotype occurred a few times. The rearrangement links TRBV20-1 to TRBJ1-2; 10 nucleotides line up with TRBD1. The CDR3 contains 14 residues. CDR1 and CDR2 (germline): DFQATT, SNEGSKA (reference sequence). With V trimmed by 3 bases and J by 3 bases, 4 bases remained unmatched. The CDR3 nucleotides are TGCAGTGCTAGTCCCGGGACAGGGGACTATGGCTACACCTTC. Encoded protein: CSASPGTGDYGYTF.

The chain is built from TRBV7-9 and TRBJ2-7; 8 nucleotides agree with TRBD1. Germline CDR1 SEHNR, CDR2 FQNEAQ (reference sequence). This CDR3 contains 15 residues. V lost 4 bases, J lost 9 bases, and 14 bases stayed unmatched. Here the CDR3 DNA reads TGTGCCAGCAGCTCCTCCGGGACAGGTGTATTTGGGCAGTACTTC. Translation gives CASSSSGTGVFGQYF.

This chain connects TRBV30 to TRBJ2-4; maybe TRBD2 (5 bases). The CDR3 is 14 amino acids. V lost 8 bases, J lost 0 bases, and 14 bases lay in between. The germline V gene has CDR1 GTSNPN and CDR2 SVGIG (reference sequence). CDR3 protein: CAGGAALAKNIQYF. CDR3 nucleotide sequence: TGTGCCGGAGGAGCTGCGCTAGCCAAAAACATTCAGTACTTC.

This clonotype was seen more than once but under ten times. The chain couples TRBV7-9 to TRBJ2-5; D is perhaps TRBD2 (6 bases). Germline assignment: CDR1 SEHNR and CDR2 FQNEAQ (reference sequence). V was trimmed by 0 bases and J by 5 bases, leaving 10 bases between them. This CDR3 has 14 residues. The CDR3, as DNA: TGTGCCAGCAGCTTAGCCGGGGGAATGGAGACCCAGTACTTC. Protein product: CASSLAGGMETQYF.

The chain joins TRBV30 to TRBJ2-1; 13 bases align to TRBD2. Trimming took 5 bases from V and 5 from J; bases not matched to a gene: 12. Per germline, CDR1 GTSNPN and CDR2 SVGIG (reference sequence). CDR3 size: 17 residues. The CDR3 bases are TGTGCCTGGCCCACTAGCGGGAGGGCCCCTAGGGACAATGAGCAGTTCTTC. This codes for CAWPTSGRAPRDNEQFF.